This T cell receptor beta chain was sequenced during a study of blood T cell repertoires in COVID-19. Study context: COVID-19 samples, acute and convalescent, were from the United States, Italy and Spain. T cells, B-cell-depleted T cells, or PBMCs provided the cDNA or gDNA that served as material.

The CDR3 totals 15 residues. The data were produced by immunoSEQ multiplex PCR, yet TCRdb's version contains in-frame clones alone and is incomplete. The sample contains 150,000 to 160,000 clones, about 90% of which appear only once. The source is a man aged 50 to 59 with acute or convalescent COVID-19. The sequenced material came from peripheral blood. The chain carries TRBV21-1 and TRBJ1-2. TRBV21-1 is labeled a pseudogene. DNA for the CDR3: TGTGCCAGCAGCACCTGGTTGGGGGGTTGGTGGGGCTACACCTTC. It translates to CASSTWLGGWWGYTF.